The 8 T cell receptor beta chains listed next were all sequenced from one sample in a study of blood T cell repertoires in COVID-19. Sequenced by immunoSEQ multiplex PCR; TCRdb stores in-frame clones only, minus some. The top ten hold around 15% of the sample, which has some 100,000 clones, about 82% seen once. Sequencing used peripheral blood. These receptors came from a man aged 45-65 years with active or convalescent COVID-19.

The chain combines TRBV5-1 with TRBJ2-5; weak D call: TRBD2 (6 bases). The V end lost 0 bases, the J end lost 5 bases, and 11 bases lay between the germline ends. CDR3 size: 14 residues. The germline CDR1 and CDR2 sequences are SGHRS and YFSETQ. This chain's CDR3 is CASSLAGRHETQYF. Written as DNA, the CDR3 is TGCGCCAGCAGCTTGGCAGGGAGGCACGAGACCCAGTACTTC.

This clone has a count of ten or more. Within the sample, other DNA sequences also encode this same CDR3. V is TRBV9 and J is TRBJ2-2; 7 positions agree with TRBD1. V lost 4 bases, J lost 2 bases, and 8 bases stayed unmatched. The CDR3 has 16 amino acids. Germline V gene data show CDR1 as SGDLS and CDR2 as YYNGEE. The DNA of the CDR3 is TGTGCCAGCAGCCCCCGGGACAGTGTTAACACCGGGGAGCTGTTTTTT. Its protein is CASSPRDSVNTGELFF.

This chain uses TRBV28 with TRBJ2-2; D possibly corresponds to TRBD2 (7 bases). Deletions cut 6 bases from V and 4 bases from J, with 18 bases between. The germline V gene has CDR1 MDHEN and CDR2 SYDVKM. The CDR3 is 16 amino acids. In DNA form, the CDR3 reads TGTGCCAGCAGCACGGTGCGGGGGCTGAGCACCGGGGAGCTGTTTTTT. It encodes CASSTVRGLSTGELFF.

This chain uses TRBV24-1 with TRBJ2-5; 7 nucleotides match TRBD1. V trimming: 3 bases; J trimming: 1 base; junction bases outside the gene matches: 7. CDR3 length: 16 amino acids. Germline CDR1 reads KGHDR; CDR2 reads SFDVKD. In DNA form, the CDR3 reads TGTGCCACCAGTGATATAACTCAGGGGGTCCAAGAGACCCAGTACTTC. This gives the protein CATSDITQGVQETQYF.

CDR3 in amino acids: CASSFGLAGPSTDTQYF. The CDR3 DNA reads as TGTGCCAGCAGCTTTGGGCTAGCGGGACCTAGCACAGATACGCAGTATTTT. J is TRBJ2-3 and V is TRBV11-2, with 9 positions matching TRBD2. V lost 3 bases, J lost 0 bases, and 7 bases stayed unmatched. This CDR3 spans 17 amino acids. The germline V gene encodes CDR1 SGHAT and CDR2 FQNNGV.

The CDR3 sequence is CASSHLGQGNRALHF. CDR3 sequence (DNA): TGTGCCAGCAGCCACTTAGGACAGGGGAATAGGGCCCTCCACTTT. The rearrangement uses TRBV3-1 (or the pseudogene TRBV3-2) and TRBJ1-6, with TRBD1 matching over 9 bases. The length of the CDR3 is 15 residues. The germline V gene has CDR1 LGHDT and CDR2 YNNKEL (reference sequence). Germline trimming cut 3 bases from V and 14 bases from J; bases unmatched to any gene: 11.

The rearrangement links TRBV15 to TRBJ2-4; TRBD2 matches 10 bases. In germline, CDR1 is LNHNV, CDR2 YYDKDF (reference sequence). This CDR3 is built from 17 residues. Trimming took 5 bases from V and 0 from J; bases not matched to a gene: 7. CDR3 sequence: CATSLPIAGGAKNIQYF. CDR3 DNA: TGTGCCACCAGCTTACCTATAGCGGGGGGAGCCAAAAACATTCAGTACTTC.

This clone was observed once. This CDR3 reads CASSLTSGVSAGELFF. The DNA of the CDR3 is TGTGCCAGCAGCTTAACGAGCGGTGTATCCGCCGGGGAGCTGTTTTTT. The chain links TRBV7-3 to TRBJ2-2, with D possibly being TRBD2 (5 bases). CDR1 is SGHTA, CDR2 FQGTGA, per germline. This CDR3 has 16 amino acids. Between the trimmed V and J ends, which lost 0 bases and 6 bases, there was a span of 14 bases.